The 14 T cell receptor beta chains presented below share a single source sample, sequenced in a study of cytomegalovirus exposure and HLA in healthy donors. The PCR made use of 60 Vbeta and 13 Jbeta primers. Data came from immunoSEQ multiplex PCR; TCRdb stores just in-frame clones and leaves some out. The sample has roughly 120,000 clones, about 79% seen once. The sequencing sample was made of PBMCs. These receptor sequences come from a young man in good health and CMV-seropositive.

The chain combines TRBV6-1 with TRBJ2-7, with 13 positions matching TRBD2. CDR1 and CDR2 from the germline V gene are MNHNS and SASEGT. The V and J ends lost 8 bases and 0 bases, in that order; junction bases with no gene match: 4. The CDR3 is 15 amino acids. The CDR3 bases are TGTGCCAGCGTACGACTAGCGGGGGGCTCCTACGAGCAGTACTTC. It is translated as CASVRLAGGSYEQYF.

The V gene is TRBV6-1, the J gene TRBJ2-3, with D tentatively TRBD1 (5 bases). Between the trimmed V and J ends, which lost 4 bases and 0 bases, there was a span of 11 bases. CDR1 MNHNS and CDR2 SASEGT come from the germline V gene. This CDR3 comprises 15 residues. In nucleotides, the CDR3 is TGTGCCAGCAGTGTAGACAGTGGGAGCACAGATACGCAGTATTTT. Its translation: CASSVDSGSTDTQYF.

The rearrangement uses TRBV4-3 and TRBJ1-5; D call uncertain. This CDR3 contains 14 residues. Germline assignment: CDR1 LGHNA and CDR2 YSLEER. Trimming pared 0 bases from V and 2 bases from J, leaving 5 bases between. This CDR3 is CASSQDAGNQPQHF. The CDR3 DNA reads TGCGCCAGCAGCCAAGACGCGGGCAATCAGCCCCAGCATTTT.

V and J are TRBV19 and TRBJ1-1; D remains unclear. Germline-derived CDR1 and CDR2 are LNHDA and SQIVND (reference sequence). V was shortened by 2 bases and J by 1 base, with 8 bases between the two germline ends. The CDR3 is 14 residues long. The CDR3 protein is CASSINFWNTEAFF. Written as DNA, the CDR3 is TGTGCCAGTAGTATAAATTTCTGGAACACTGAAGCTTTCTTT.

The chain uses TRBV27 and TRBJ1-2; D not certain. Trimming cost V 4 bases and J 7 bases, with 13 bases left between them. The germline V gene has CDR1 MNHEY and CDR2 SMNVEV (reference sequence). The CDR3 totals 13 residues. The CDR3 nucleotides read TGTGCCAGCAGTTCGGAGGCCCCGGGTGGCTACACCTTC. Its translation: CASSSEAPGGYTF.

The rearrangement joins TRBV5-6 to TRBJ1-1, with TRBD1 as a possible D gene (6 bases). Germline CDR1 is SGHDT and CDR2 is YYEEEE. The CDR3 sequence is 15 residues long. V gave up 4 bases and J gave up 1 base, with 14 bases separating them. CDR3 sequence: CASSPPGHRNTEAFF. The DNA for the CDR3 is TGTGCCAGCAGCCCGCCGGGACATAGGAACACTGAAGCTTTCTTT.

The rearrangement uses TRBV21-1 and TRBJ2-7; whether TRBD2, the table's D call, matches the DNA was not checked. TRBV21-1 is listed as a pseudogene. CDR3 length: 16 residues. The CDR3 nucleotides are TGTGCCAGCAGCAAAGACGGGACTAGCGGGACCTACGAGCAGTACTTC. Translation: CASSKDGTSGTYEQYF.

The chain combines TRBV28 with TRBJ2-3, with 7 bases matching TRBD1. From germline, CDR1 is MDHEN and CDR2 SYDVKM. The CDR3 loop spans 14 amino acids. V shed 4 bases and J 2 bases; nucleotides not matched to a gene: 3. The CDR3 DNA is TGTGCCAGCAGTTGGGGACAGTCCACAGATACGCAGTATTTT. This encodes CASSWGQSTDTQYF. Based on the CDR3 plus reference TRBV28 and TRBJ2-3, the full variable domain is DVKVTQSSRYLVKRTGEKVFLECVQDMDHENMFWYRQDPGLGLRLIYFSYDVKMKEKGDIPEGYSVSREKKERFSLILESASTNQTSMYLCASSWGQSTDTQYFGPGTRLTVL.

This clone was seen more than once but under ten times. The chain uses TRBV11-3 and TRBJ1-4; D is unclear. CDR1 is SGHNT and CDR2 is YENEEA in the germline V gene. V was shortened by 1 base and J by 0 bases, with 9 bases between the two germline ends. The CDR3 totals 16 residues. For the CDR3, the DNA is TGTGCCAGCAGCTTAGGGCCGTCGACAACTAATGAAAAACTGTTTTTT. Residues: CASSLGPSTTNEKLFF.

This chain links TRBV12-1 with TRBJ2-1; the table's D call, TRBD2, has no DNA check behind it. TRBV12-1 is designated a pseudogene. The CDR3 extends over 16 amino acids. CDR3 bases: TGTGCCAGCAGCTTTCTGGATCGCGGCGGGGGGGCTGGGCAGTTCTTC. Translated: CASSFLDRGGGAGQFF.

Written as DNA, the CDR3 is TGTGCCAGCAGTGTAAAGGGGAACTCACCCCTCCACTTT. Encoded protein: CASSVKGNSPLHF. This chain connects TRBV2 to TRBJ1-6; a possible D gene is TRBD1 (5 bases). V was pared by 4 bases and J by 10 bases, with 11 bases between. Germline-derived CDR1 and CDR2 are SNHLY and FYNNEI. The CDR3 spans 13 residues.

This clone showed up just a few times. The chain carries TRBV7-3 and TRBJ2-5; 7 nucleotides line up with TRBD2. Per the germline V gene, CDR1 is SGHTA and CDR2 is FQGTGA. J gave up 4 bases and V 3 bases, and 8 bases lay outside the gene matches. This CDR3 is built from 15 residues. CDR3 in DNA: TGTGCCAGCAGCTTCTCCGGGACGGGAGGAGAGACCCAGTACTTC. This sequence encodes CASSFSGTGGETQYF. Using reference TRBV7-3 and TRBJ2-5 for the parts outside the CDR3, the full variable domain is GAGVSQTPSNKVTEKGKYVELRCDPISGHTALYWYRQSLGQGPEFLIYFQGTGAADDSGLPNDRFFAVRPEGSVSTLKIQRTERGDSAVYLCASSFSGTGGETQYFGPGTRLLVL.

The chain combines TRBV4-2 with TRBJ2-3, with 8 bases that match TRBD2. V trimming: 2 bases; J trimming: 0 bases; junction bases outside the gene matches: 7. Germline V gives CDR1 LGHNA, CDR2 YNFKEQ. The CDR3 sequence is 17 residues long. The CDR3 sequence: CASSQLTSGVSTDTQYF. Written as DNA, the CDR3 is TGTGCCAGCAGCCAACTCACTAGCGGAGTGAGCACAGATACGCAGTATTTT.

The V call is TRBV11-1, the J call TRBJ1-1; TRBD1 agrees at 12 bases. V lost 4 bases to trimming and J lost 3 bases; unmatched junction nucleotides: 6. CDR3 length: 16 amino acids. Germline V lookup: CDR1 SGHAT, CDR2 FQDESV (reference sequence). CDR3 DNA: TGTGCCAGCAGCTCTAGGGGACAGGGGGCCGACACTGAAGCTTTCTTT. Translating gives CASSSRGQGADTEAFF. Combining the CDR3 with reference TRBV11-1 and TRBJ1-1 gives the whole variable domain EAEVAQSPRYKITEKSQAVAFWCDPISGHATLYWYRQILGQGPELLVQFQDESVVDDSQLPKDRFSAERLKGVDSTLKIQPAELGDSAMYLCASSSRGQGADTEAFFGQGTRLTVV.